The 24 T cell receptor beta chains listed next were all sequenced from one sample in a study of blood T cell repertoires in COVID-19. Sequencing used immunoSEQ multiplex PCR; TCRdb keeps in-frame clones, though not all of them. The data show tens of thousands of clones, about 80% seen once. Material: peripheral blood. The origin of the receptors is a woman aged 55-69 years with acute or convalescent COVID-19.

The rearrangement joins TRBV12-3 or TRBV12-4 to TRBJ2-2, with 7 bases identical to TRBD1. V lost 5 bases and J lost 5; bases outside the gene matches: 2. The CDR3 has 13 residues. CDR3 DNA: TGTGCCAGCAGTCAACAGGGGACCGGGGAGCTGTTTTTT. It translates to CASSQQGTGELFF.

V usage is TRBV19 and J usage is TRBJ1-3; D is unresolved. Trimming pared 9 bases from V and 0 bases from J, leaving 9 bases between. CDR3 size: 13 residues. The germline CDR1 and CDR2 sequences are LNHDA and SQIVND (reference sequence). Here the CDR3 DNA reads TGTGCCAGCGCGAGGCGCTCTGGAAACACCATATATTTT. Its protein is CASARRSGNTIYF.

CDR3 DNA sequence: TGTGCCAGCAGCGTAGCTAGTGGTGGGGAGCAGTTCTTC. Its protein product is CASSVASGGEQFF. V is TRBV9 and J is TRBJ2-1; D gene ambiguous. V was clipped by 0 bases and J by 10 bases, with 11 bases between them. CDR3 length: 13 amino acids. CDR1 SGDLS and CDR2 YYNGEE come from the germline V gene.

Note on this clone: One end of the junction fails to match germline, which may point to a read error. The V gene is TRBV5-5, the J gene TRBJ1-2, with 10 positions matching TRBD1. CDR1 is SGHKS, CDR2 YYEKEE, per germline (reference sequence). The CDR3 extends over 15 amino acids. CDR3 DNA sequence: TGTGCCAGCAGTTTGGACAGGGGGAAGCTTTATGGCTACACCTTC. Translating gives CASSLDRGKLYGYTF.

The sample holds one count of this clone. The genes are TRBV14 and TRBJ2-3, with D possibly matching TRBD1 (5 bases). Trimming stripped 4 bases from V and 1 base from J, with 18 bases between. Germline V gene sequence: CDR1 SGHDN, CDR2 FVKESK. The CDR3 is 17 residues long. As DNA, the CDR3 is TGTGCCAGCAGCCCCTTGATTGGGGCGGCCCGCACAGATACGCAGTATTTT. It is translated as CASSPLIGAARTDTQYF.

J is TRBJ1-6 and V is TRBV7-3; 7 bases map to TRBD1. Germline-derived CDR1 and CDR2 are SGHTA and FQGTGA. V shed 5 bases, J shed 6 bases, and the junction held 4 bases outside the gene matches. The CDR3 contains 14 residues. Here the CDR3 DNA reads TGTGCCAGCAGCCCGGGACAGAGTAATTCACCCCTCCACTTT. This encodes CASSPGQSNSPLHF.

The rearrangement links TRBV13 to TRBJ1-1; D might be TRBD1 (5 bases). This CDR3 has 15 residues. CDR1 and CDR2 (germline): PRHDT, FYEKMQ (reference sequence). Between the trimmed V and J ends, which lost 2 bases and 4 bases, there was a span of 14 bases. DNA for the CDR3: TGTGCCAGCAGCTTATTATCGGGGGGAGCCACTGAAGCTTTCTTT. Its translation is CASSLLSGGATEAFF.

The V and J genes are TRBV30 and TRBJ1-2; 7 nucleotides align to TRBD1. This CDR3 comprises 13 residues. The V gene end was trimmed by 6 bases and the J gene end by 3 bases; junction bases not matched to a gene: 7. CDR1 is GTSNPN, CDR2 SVGIG, per germline (reference sequence). CDR3 nucleotide sequence: TGTGCCTGTGGAAATACAGGGGACTATGGCTACACCTTC. Translation gives CACGNTGDYGYTF.

This clone was picked up one time. This sequence joins TRBV18 and TRBJ2-3, with D possibly being TRBD2 (6 bases). Trimming took off 0 bases at V and 11 bases at J, with 21 bases between the two ends. This CDR3 is 16 amino acids long. Germline CDR1 and CDR2: KGHSH and LQKENI. CDR3 nucleotide sequence: TGTGCCAGCTCACCACCGTCCGCCGGTGGCGGGGCCCAGCAGTATTTT. This translates into CASSPPSAGGGAQQYF.

The V and J genes are TRBV2 and TRBJ2-2; 7 bases are a match to TRBD2. The CDR3 contains 15 residues. Germline V gene lookup returns CDR1 SNHLY and CDR2 FYNNEI. V gave up 6 bases and J gave up 2 bases; unmatched junction bases: 6. CDR3 region: CASRSGTINTGELFF. The CDR3 DNA reads TGTGCCAGCAGATCCGGGACTATCAACACCGGGGAGCTGTTTTTT. The complete variable domain, with remaining parts taken from reference TRBV2 and TRBJ2-2, reads EPEVTQTPSHQVTQMGQEVILRCVPISNHLYFYWYRQILGQKVEFLVSFYNNEISEKSEIFDDQFSVERPDGSNFTLKIRSTKLEDSAMYFCASRSGTINTGELFFGEGSRLTVL.

In its sample, this clone was seen once. This chain connects TRBV19 to TRBJ1-5; 11 nucleotides agree with TRBD1. The CDR3 contains 14 residues. Germline-derived CDR1 and CDR2 are LNHDA and SQIVND (reference sequence). Unmatched junction bases numbered 6, after V lost 7 bases and J lost 7 bases. CDR3 region: CASTGQGANQPQHF. The CDR3 DNA is TGTGCCAGTACAGGACAGGGGGCGAACCAGCCCCAGCATTTT.

The rearrangement links TRBV5-1 to TRBJ1-1; TRBD1 matches 7 bases. The V segment lost 5 bases and the J segment 0 bases; nucleotides outside the gene matches: 4. The CDR3 has 14 residues. Per the germline V gene, CDR1 is SGHRS and CDR2 is YFSETQ. CDR3 residues: CASSTGQMNTEAFF. The CDR3 nucleotides read TGCGCCAGCAGTACGGGACAGATGAACACTGAAGCTTTCTTT.

V usage is TRBV5-6 and J usage is TRBJ2-1; 14 positions agree with TRBD2. Germline values: CDR1 SGHDT, CDR2 YYEEEE. V dropped 0 bases and J dropped 9; count of bases not matched to a gene: 11. The CDR3 covers 18 residues. The CDR3 nucleotides are TGTGCCAGCAGCTTGGCCCCCCTTGGACTAGCGGGGGGTAGTGAGCAGTTCTTC. The encoded protein is CASSLAPLGLAGGSEQFF.

CDR3 sequence reads: CASSQDPSRGPYNEQFF. CDR3 coding DNA: TGTGCCAGCAGCCAAGACCCGTCCCGCGGCCCCTACAATGAGCAGTTCTTC. V usage is TRBV4-2 and J usage is TRBJ2-1; no clear D gene. The CDR3 sequence is 17 residues long. Germline loops: CDR1 LGHNA, CDR2 YNFKEQ. V gave up 0 bases and J gave up 2 bases, with 14 bases separating them.

This clone turned up a few times. CDR3 region: CASSSDRGGENEQFF. The CDR3 nucleotides are TGCGCCAGCAGCTCTGACAGGGGTGGAGAAAATGAGCAGTTCTTC. The V and J genes are TRBV5-1 and TRBJ2-1; 8 bases map to TRBD1. The J segment lost 7 bases and the V segment lost 3 bases, leaving 9 bases of the junction unmatched. The CDR3 has 15 residues. The germline gives CDR1 SGHRS, CDR2 YFSETQ. The variable domain in full, with the rest retrieved from reference TRBV5-1 and TRBJ2-1, is KAGVTQTPRYLIKTRGQQVTLSCSPISGHRSVSWYQQTPGQGLQFLFEYFSETQRNKGNFPGRFSGRQFSNSRSEMNVSTLELGDSALYLCASSSDRGGENEQFFGPGTRLTVL.

The chain joins TRBV5-1 to TRBJ1-1; D possibly corresponds to TRBD1 (5 bases). V lost 3 bases, J lost 4 bases, and 16 bases lay in between. This CDR3 has 15 residues. Germline assignment: CDR1 SGHRS and CDR2 YFSETQ. The CDR3 nucleotides read TGCGCCAGCAGCTCCCAGGGCGGGGGTGGCACTGAAGCTTTCTTT. Amino acids: CASSSQGGGGTEAFF. The full variable domain, in which reference TRBV5-1 and TRBJ1-1 provide the parts outside the CDR3, is KAGVTQTPRYLIKTRGQQVTLSCSPISGHRSVSWYQQTPGQGLQFLFEYFSETQRNKGNFPGRFSGRQFSNSRSEMNVSTLELGDSALYLCASSSQGGGGTEAFFGQGTRLTVV.

This chain links TRBV7-6 with TRBJ1-3, with 10 bases fitting TRBD1. CDR1 and CDR2 from the germline V gene are SGHVS and FNYEAQ. The V segment lost 6 bases and the J segment 0 bases; nucleotides outside the gene matches: 8. The CDR3 runs 17 residues. CDR3 in amino acids: CASSAPTGGFSGNTIYF. In nucleotides, the CDR3 is TGTGCCAGCAGTGCCCCGACAGGGGGCTTCTCTGGAAACACCATATATTTT.

This sequence joins TRBV5-1 and TRBJ1-2; the D gene is possibly TRBD1 (5 bases). The CDR3 is 12 amino acids. From germline, CDR1 is SGHRS and CDR2 YFSETQ. Trimming took off 4 bases at V and 8 bases at J, with 12 bases between the two ends. In nucleotides, the CDR3 is TGCGCCAGCAGCATCGGACACGGGGGCTACACCTTC. This gives the protein CASSIGHGGYTF.

The DNA for the CDR3 is TGTGCCAGCAGCTTAACGAAGCGACTAGGTTCCTACAATGAGCAGTTCTTC. Translating gives CASSLTKRLGSYNEQFF. The J gene is TRBJ2-1, the V gene TRBV7-3; tentative D call: TRBD2 (6 bases). The V and J ends lost 0 bases and 1 base respectively, with 13 bases between them. The CDR3 length is 17 residues. The germline CDR1 and CDR2 sequences are SGHTA and FQGTGA.

The rearrangement joins TRBV6-5 to TRBJ2-1, with TRBD2 matching over 12 bases. This CDR3 is built from 14 residues. V lost 8 bases to trimming and J lost 9 bases; unmatched junction nucleotides: 8. CDR1 and CDR2 (germline): MNHEY, SVGAGI. This CDR3 is CASLGLAGSGEQFF. Here the CDR3 DNA reads TGTGCCAGCCTAGGACTAGCGGGGTCTGGTGAGCAGTTCTTC.

V usage is TRBV10-2 and J usage is TRBJ2-7; TRBD2 might be the D (5 bases). CDR3 length: 12 residues. Trimming took off 7 bases at V and 3 bases at J, with 10 bases between the two ends. The germline gives CDR1 WSHSY, CDR2 SAAADI. The DNA of the CDR3 is TGCGCCAGCAACGAGCGGAGCTACGAGCAGTACTTC. This codes for CASNERSYEQYF.

The gene calls are TRBV4-1 and TRBJ2-2; D might be TRBD2 (5 bases). Germline CDR1 reads MGHRA; CDR2 reads YSYEKL. This CDR3 is built from 16 residues. The V end was cut by 3 bases, the J end by 5 bases, with 16 bases between. As DNA, the CDR3 is TGCGCCAGCAGCCAGCGACGGGTCGGGGAGACCGGGGAGCTGTTTTTT. Protein: CASSQRRVGETGELFF.

The chain links TRBV12-3 or TRBV12-4 to TRBJ1-5, with TRBD1 matching 11 bases. V was pared by 6 bases and J by 6 bases, with 1 base of the junction left unmatched. CDR3 length equals 13 residues. The CDR3 is CASRDRGPQPQHF. CDR3 in DNA: TGTGCCAGCAGGGACAGGGGGCCTCAGCCCCAGCATTTT.

V is TRBV5-6 and J is TRBJ2-3; 11 nucleotides line up with TRBD2. Per the germline V gene, CDR1 is SGHDT and CDR2 is YYEEEE. There are 15 residues in the CDR3. V shed 4 bases, J shed 1 base, and the junction held 2 bases outside the gene matches. The CDR3 loop reads CASSRSGGGTDTQYF. CDR3 DNA: TGTGCCAGCAGCCGTAGCGGGGGGGGCACAGATACGCAGTATTTT.